Each of the 8 T cell receptor beta chains below was sequenced from the same sample in a study of glioma-infiltrating T cells after dendritic cell vaccination. This table comes from immunoSEQ multiplex PCR, and its TCRdb copy is limited to in-frame clones, with some not included. The sample yields about 100,000 clones, around 80% seen once. Here the sequenced sample was blood, taken before dendritic cell vaccination. The receptors were gathered from a human donor with glioblastoma.

This clone was found a few times. This chain connects TRBV27 to TRBJ1-2, with D perhaps TRBD1 (5 bases). Germline V gives CDR1 MNHEY, CDR2 SMNVEV (reference sequence). The CDR3 loop spans 14 amino acids. V gave up 8 bases and J gave up 3 bases, with 16 bases separating them. The CDR3 here is CASDHGREDYGYTF. The CDR3 bases are TGTGCCAGCGACCACGGCAGGGAGGACTATGGCTACACCTTC.

A few counts support this clone. The CDR3 here is CASSEGLVDTQYF. CDR3 in DNA: TGTGCCAGCAGTGAAGGGCTCGTAGATACGCAGTATTTT. This chain joins TRBV6-1 and TRBJ2-3; D gene ambiguous. This CDR3 contains 13 residues. V gave up 1 base and J gave up 5 bases, with 7 bases separating them. Germline-derived CDR1 and CDR2 are MNHNS and SASEGT.

The chain employs TRBV27 and TRBJ1-2; TRBD1 matches 10 bases. The CDR3 is made up of 15 amino acids. Germline CDR1 is MNHEY and CDR2 is SMNVEV (reference sequence). J was trimmed by 2 bases and V by 2 bases; bases with no gene match: 2. The CDR3: CASSLRTGGNYGYTF. The CDR3 coding sequence is TGTGCCAGCAGTTTAAGGACAGGGGGGAACTATGGCTACACCTTC.

The chain uses TRBV5-1 and TRBJ2-2, with 11 bases identical to TRBD1. Germline V gene sequence: CDR1 SGHRS, CDR2 YFSETQ. CDR3 length: 16 amino acids. The junction had 7 bases not matched to a gene; V was cut back by 4 bases and J by 5 bases. The CDR3 nucleotides read TGCGCCAGCAGCCCCCGGACAGGGGGCGGTACCGGGGAGCTGTTTTTT. Amino acid sequence: CASSPRTGGGTGELFF.

The chain recombines TRBV18 with TRBJ2-7; TRBD1 is a possible D gene (5 bases). Germline CDR1 is KGHSH and CDR2 is LQKENI. The length of the CDR3 is 14 residues. The V gene lost 3 bases and the J gene lost 0 bases, with 9 bases spanning the gap. The CDR3 reads CASSPQQGSYEQYF. The CDR3 DNA is TGTGCCAGCTCACCTCAGCAGGGCTCCTACGAGCAGTACTTC.

This chain links TRBV5-4 with TRBJ2-1; TRBD2 agrees at 9 bases. Germline CDR1 is SGHNT and CDR2 is YYREEE (reference sequence). V trimming: 4 bases; J trimming: 1 base; junction bases outside the gene matches: 9. This CDR3 has 17 amino acids. The CDR3 loop reads CASSGTGSGRSYNEQFF. The CDR3 DNA sequence: TGTGCCAGCAGCGGGACGGGGAGCGGGAGGTCCTACAATGAGCAGTTCTTC.

This clone has more than one count but fewer than ten. The V call is TRBV7-9, the J call TRBJ2-7, with 7 bases that match TRBD1. Trimming at V came to 1 base and at J to 2 bases, leaving 5 bases not matched to a gene. The CDR3 totals 15 residues. Per the germline V gene, CDR1 is SEHNR and CDR2 is FQNEAQ (reference sequence). CDR3 amino acids: CASSLEGQLTYEQYF. In DNA, the CDR3 is TGTGCCAGCAGCTTAGAGGGACAGCTCACCTACGAGCAGTACTTC.

V and J are TRBV6-6 and TRBJ1-1; D is perhaps TRBD1 (6 bases). Trimming left V 2 bases short and J 4 bases short, with 14 bases between. Germline CDR1 reads MNHNY; CDR2 reads SVGAGI (reference sequence). The CDR3 totals 15 residues. CDR3 nucleotide sequence: TGTGCCAGCAGTTACGTAGGGGGGAGGGGCACTGAAGCTTTCTTT. Its translation is CASSYVGGRGTEAFF.